This TCR beta chain comes out of a study of CD8 T cells in ankylosing spondylitis. Points from the study as a whole: From matched ankylosing spondylitis synovial fluid, disease-linked clones were reportedly recovered at significantly enriched levels.

On this clonotype itself: The antigen is unknown.

Per germline, CDR1 DFQATT and CDR2 SNEGSKA (reference sequence). This CDR3 has 14 amino acids. Trimming took 8 bases from V and 1 from J; bases not matched to a gene: 8. Each CDR3 protein is one row after TCRdb ran MiXCR on the 5' RACE reads. The table includes a few hundred thousand distinct CDR3 sequences, over 15% detected once. The V gene is TRBV20-1, the J gene TRBJ2-1; 7 positions agree with TRBD2. The TCR comes from a male donor with ankylosing spondylitis or in good health (not recorded which). Sequencing used blood, either unsorted or a sorted T cell fraction (not recorded which). In DNA form, the CDR3 reads TGCAGTCCCAGGGCGGGAGCTTCCTACAATGAGCAGTTCTTC. It codes for CSPRAGASYNEQFF.